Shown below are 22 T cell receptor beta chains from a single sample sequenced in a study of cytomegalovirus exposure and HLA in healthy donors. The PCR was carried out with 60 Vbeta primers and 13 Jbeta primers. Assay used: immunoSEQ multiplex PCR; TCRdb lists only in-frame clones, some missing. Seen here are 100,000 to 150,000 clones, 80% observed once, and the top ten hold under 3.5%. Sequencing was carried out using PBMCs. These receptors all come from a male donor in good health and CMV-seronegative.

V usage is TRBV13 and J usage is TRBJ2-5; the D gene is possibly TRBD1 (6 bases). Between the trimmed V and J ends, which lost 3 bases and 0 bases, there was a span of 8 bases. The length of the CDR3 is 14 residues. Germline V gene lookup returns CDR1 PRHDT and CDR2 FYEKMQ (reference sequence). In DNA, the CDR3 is TGTGCCAGCAGCTTCGGACAGAACCAAGAGACCCAGTACTTC. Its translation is CASSFGQNQETQYF.

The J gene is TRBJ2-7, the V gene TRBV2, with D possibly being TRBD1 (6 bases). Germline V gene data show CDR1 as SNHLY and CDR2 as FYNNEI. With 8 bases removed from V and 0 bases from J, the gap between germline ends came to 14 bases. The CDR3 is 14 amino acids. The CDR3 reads CASATGTRSYEQYF. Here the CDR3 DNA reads TGTGCCAGCGCCACCGGGACACGCTCCTACGAGCAGTACTTC.

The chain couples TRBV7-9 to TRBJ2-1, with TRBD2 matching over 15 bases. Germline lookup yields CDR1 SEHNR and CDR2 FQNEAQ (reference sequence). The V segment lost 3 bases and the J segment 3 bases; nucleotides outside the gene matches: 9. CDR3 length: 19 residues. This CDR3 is CASSFGTSGRRRDYNEQFF. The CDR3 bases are TGTGCCAGCAGCTTCGGGACTAGCGGGAGGAGAAGGGACTACAATGAGCAGTTCTTC.

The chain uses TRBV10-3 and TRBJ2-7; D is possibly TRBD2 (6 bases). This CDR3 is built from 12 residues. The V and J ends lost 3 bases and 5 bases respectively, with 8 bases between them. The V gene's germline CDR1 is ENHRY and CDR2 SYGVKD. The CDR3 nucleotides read TGTGCCATCAGTGACCCGGGAGACGAGCAGTACTTC. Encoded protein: CAISDPGDEQYF.

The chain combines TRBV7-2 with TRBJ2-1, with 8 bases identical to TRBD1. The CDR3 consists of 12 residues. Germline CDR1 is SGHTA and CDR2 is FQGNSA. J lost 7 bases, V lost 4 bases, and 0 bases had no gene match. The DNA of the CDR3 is TGTGCCAGCAGCTGGACAGGGAATGAGCAGTTCTTC. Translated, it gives CASSWTGNEQFF.

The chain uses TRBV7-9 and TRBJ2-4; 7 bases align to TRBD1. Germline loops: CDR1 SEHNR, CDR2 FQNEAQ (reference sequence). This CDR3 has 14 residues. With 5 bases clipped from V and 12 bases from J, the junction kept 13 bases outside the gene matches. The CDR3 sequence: CASSRLTGFGSQYF. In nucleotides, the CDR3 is TGTGCCAGCAGCAGACTGACAGGGTTCGGCAGTCAGTACTTC.

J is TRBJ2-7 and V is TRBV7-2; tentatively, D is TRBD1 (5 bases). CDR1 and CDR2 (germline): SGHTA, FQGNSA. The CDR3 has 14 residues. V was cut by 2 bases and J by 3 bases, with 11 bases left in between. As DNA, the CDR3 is TGTGCCAGCAGCTTATCCGACAGATTCTACGAGCAGTACTTC. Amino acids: CASSLSDRFYEQYF.

The CDR3 reads CASHEQGRVNTEAFF. In nucleotides, the CDR3 is TGTGCCAGCCATGAACAGGGGCGAGTGAACACTGAAGCTTTCTTT. The chain has TRBV27 and TRBJ1-1, with 7 bases aligning to TRBD1. J lost 0 bases, V lost 8 bases, and 9 bases had no gene match. Germline V gene sequence: CDR1 MNHEY, CDR2 SMNVEV (reference sequence). The CDR3 is 15 amino acids.

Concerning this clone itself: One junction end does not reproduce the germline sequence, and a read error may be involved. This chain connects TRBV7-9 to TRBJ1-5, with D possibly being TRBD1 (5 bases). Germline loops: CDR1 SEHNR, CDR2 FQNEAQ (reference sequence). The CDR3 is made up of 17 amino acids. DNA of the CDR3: TGTTCCAGCAGCTTAGCGCGGGGGACTTATAGCAATCAGCCCCAGCATTTT. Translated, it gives CSSSLARGTYSNQPQHF.

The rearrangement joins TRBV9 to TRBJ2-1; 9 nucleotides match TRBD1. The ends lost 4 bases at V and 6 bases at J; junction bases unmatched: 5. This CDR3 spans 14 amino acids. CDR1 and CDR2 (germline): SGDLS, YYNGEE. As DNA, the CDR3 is TGTGCCAGCAGCAACACGGACAGGGGCAATGAGCAGTTCTTC. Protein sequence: CASSNTDRGNEQFF. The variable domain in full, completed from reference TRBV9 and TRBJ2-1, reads DSGVTQTPKHLITATGQRVTLRCSPRSGDLSVYWYQQSLDQGLQFLIQYYNGEERAKGNILERFSAQQFPDLHSELNLSSLELGDSALYFCASSNTDRGNEQFFGPGTRLTVL.

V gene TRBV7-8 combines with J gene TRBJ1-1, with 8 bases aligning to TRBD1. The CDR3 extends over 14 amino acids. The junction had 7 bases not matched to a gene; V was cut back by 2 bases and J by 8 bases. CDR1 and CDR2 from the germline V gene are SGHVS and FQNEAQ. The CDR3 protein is CASSLKTGTGEAFF. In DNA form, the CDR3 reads TGTGCCAGCAGCTTAAAGACCGGGACAGGAGAAGCTTTCTTT.

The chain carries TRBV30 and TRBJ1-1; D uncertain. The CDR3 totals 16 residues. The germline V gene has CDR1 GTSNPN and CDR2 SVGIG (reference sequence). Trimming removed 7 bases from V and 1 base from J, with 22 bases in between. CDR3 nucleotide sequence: TGTGCCTATCTAAATCTGGAGCGTAGAACGAACACTGAAGCTTTCTTT. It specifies CAYLNLERRTNTEAFF.

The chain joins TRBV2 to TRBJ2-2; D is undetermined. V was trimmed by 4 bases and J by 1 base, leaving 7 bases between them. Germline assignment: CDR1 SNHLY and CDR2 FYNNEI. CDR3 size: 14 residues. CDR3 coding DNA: TGTGCCAGCAGTGTCAGGAAGAACACCGGGGAGCTGTTTTTT. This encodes CASSVRKNTGELFF.

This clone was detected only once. CDR3 sequence (DNA): TGCGCCAGCAGCCAAGATTATCAGGGGGCAGTGGGCTACACCTTC. Translation: CASSQDYQGAVGYTF. The chain combines TRBV4-3 with TRBJ1-2; 8 nucleotides line up with TRBD1. The CDR3 spans 15 residues. Germline assignment: CDR1 LGHNA and CDR2 YSLEER. V lost 0 bases and J lost 8; bases outside the gene matches: 8.

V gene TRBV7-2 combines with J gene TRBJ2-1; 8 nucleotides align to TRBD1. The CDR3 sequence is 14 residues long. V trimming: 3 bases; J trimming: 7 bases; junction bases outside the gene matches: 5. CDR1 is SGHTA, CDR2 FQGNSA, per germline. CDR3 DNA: TGTGCCAGCAGCTTCAGCAGGGGGCTGAATGAGCAGTTCTTC. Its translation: CASSFSRGLNEQFF.

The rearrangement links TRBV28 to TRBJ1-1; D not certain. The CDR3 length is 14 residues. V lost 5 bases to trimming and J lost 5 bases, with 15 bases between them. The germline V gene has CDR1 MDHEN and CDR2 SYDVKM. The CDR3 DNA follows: TGTGCCAGCAGTCCTGGGAGCTCTCGGACTGAAGCTTTCTTT. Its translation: CASSPGSSRTEAFF.

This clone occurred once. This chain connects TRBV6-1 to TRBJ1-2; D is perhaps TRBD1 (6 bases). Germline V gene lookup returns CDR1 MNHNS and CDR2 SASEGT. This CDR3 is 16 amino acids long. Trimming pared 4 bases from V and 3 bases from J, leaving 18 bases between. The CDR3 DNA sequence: TGTGCCAGCAGTGGGACCCGGGACAAATTATACTATGGCTACACCTTC. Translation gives CASSGTRDKLYYGYTF.

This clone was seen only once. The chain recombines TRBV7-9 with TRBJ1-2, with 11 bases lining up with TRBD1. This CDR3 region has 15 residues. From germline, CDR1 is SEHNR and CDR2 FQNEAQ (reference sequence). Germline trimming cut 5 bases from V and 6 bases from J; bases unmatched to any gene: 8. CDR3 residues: CASSEDRGPFDGYTF. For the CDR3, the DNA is TGTGCCAGCAGCGAGGACAGGGGGCCTTTCGATGGCTACACCTTC.

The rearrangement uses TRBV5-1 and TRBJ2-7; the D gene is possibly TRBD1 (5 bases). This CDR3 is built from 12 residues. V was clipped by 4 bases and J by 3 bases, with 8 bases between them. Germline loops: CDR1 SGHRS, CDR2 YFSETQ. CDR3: CASSQDNYEQYF. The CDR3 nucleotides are TGCGCCAGCAGCCAGGACAACTACGAGCAGTACTTC.

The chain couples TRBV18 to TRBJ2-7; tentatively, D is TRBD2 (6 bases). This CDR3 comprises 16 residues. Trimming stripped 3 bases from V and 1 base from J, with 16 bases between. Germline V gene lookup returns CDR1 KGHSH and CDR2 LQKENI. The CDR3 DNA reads TGTGCCAGCTCACCCCCGGGTAGCGGAGTTTCCTACGAGCAGTACTTC. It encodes CASSPPGSGVSYEQYF.

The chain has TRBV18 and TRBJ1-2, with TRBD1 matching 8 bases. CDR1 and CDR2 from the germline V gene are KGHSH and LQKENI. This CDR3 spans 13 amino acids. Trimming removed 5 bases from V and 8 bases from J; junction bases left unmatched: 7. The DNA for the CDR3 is TGTGCCAGCTCAGGCAGGGGGCTCATCGGCTACACCTTC. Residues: CASSGRGLIGYTF.

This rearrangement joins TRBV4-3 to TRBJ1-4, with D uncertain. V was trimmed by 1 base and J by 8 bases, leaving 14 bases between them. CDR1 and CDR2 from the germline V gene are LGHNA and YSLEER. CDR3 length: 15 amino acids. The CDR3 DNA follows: TGCGCCAGCAGCCAAGGTCTTGGGCCAGCCGAAAAACTGTTTTTT. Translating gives CASSQGLGPAEKLFF.